One T cell receptor (beta chain) is described in this entry. It lacks a known antigen. A read error may produce the germline difference seen at one junction end. These data come from a study of T cell repertoires and leukemia-associated antigens (dated by TCRdb to between 2018 and 2021). Looking at the study overall: Each sample yielded about 5.1 to 7 million read pairs and about 3.3 to 5.0 million effective reads, approximately 15 million effective reads overall. Using in vitro peptide stimulation of healthy T cells, the study sought to determine the antigen recognized by a TCR Vbeta21 clone earlier detected in CML patients. Overall results and qualifications from the work: The antigen specificity and function of the expanded clones were not directly tested, and further investigation of both was required. The four groups showed no significant differences in numbers of Vbeta genes (roughly 60), Jbeta genes (about 14), VDJ rearrangements, or unique CDR3s.

Total RNA was extracted from the cultured T cells with TRIzol reagent. 5' rapid amplification of cDNA ends (5'RACE) was the method used to amplify TCRbeta libraries from the RNA. Before sequencing, Qubit, an Agilent instrument, and quantitative PCR were used to check library concentration and integrity. Qualified libraries were sequenced on Illumina HiSeq or MiSeq by a commercial service provider. The original methods were these. TCR sequences in each sample were identified using MiXCR version 1.8.2. For a clone to be considered qualified, a CDR3 longer than four amino acids, an in-frame nucleotide length, and the absence of a stop codon were required. An effective read was defined as a read containing the complete CDR3 structure. Validation of expanded clones was performed by RT-PCR with 24 Vbeta primers, GeneScan spectratyping, and Sanger sequencing. TCRdb passed the public sequencing reads through fastp at Q25 and MiXCR, retaining productive beta sequences. Every distinct CDR3 protein forms one entry, paired with its most common genes and DNA. These V and J calls are TCRdb output, not the study's own analysis. The sample table contains 12,000 to 15,000 distinct CDR3 sequences; only one count was recorded for approximately 37% of them. The ten top clones hold around 9% of the sample.

CD3+ T cells were initially rested overnight at roughly 2.5 million cells/mL in RPMI 1640 lacking fetal bovine serum. MACS immunomagnetic beads were used, per the manufacturer's instructions, to isolate CD3+ T cells from PBMCs. The CDR3 runs 12 amino acids, cysteine and phenylalanine included. The retained sequence is limited to the CDR3, 36 bases, with the frame set at the first base. Looking up the germline V gene (reference sequence) yields CDR1 SEHNR and CDR2 FQNEAQ. This receptor was taken from a female donor in good health. The chain employs TRBV7-9 and TRBJ2-7; the D gene is perhaps TRBD1, on 5 matching bases. The sample comprised CD3+ T cells sorted from blood and cultured. The CDR3 has the sequence CASSQTDCERYF. The bases read TGTGCCAGCAGCCAGACAGATTGCGAGCGGTACTTC.